These 12 T cell receptor beta chains came from one sample sequenced in a study of blood T cell repertoires in COVID-19. Sequenced by immunoSEQ multiplex PCR; TCRdb stores in-frame clones only, minus some. The data contain 64,000 or so clones, more than 60% of them singletons. Material: peripheral blood. These receptor sequences come from a human donor in a cohort sampled during active COVID-19.

This clone has just a few counts. This CDR3 is CASSYSDSPQETQYF. CDR3 DNA: TGTGCCAGCAGTTACTCGGACAGCCCCCAAGAGACCCAGTACTTC. The genes are TRBV6-5 and TRBJ2-5; D is perhaps TRBD1 (6 bases). Trimming left V 0 bases short and J 1 base short, with 9 bases between. This CDR3 has 15 residues. Per the germline V gene, CDR1 is MNHEY and CDR2 is SVGAGI.

Only one count was recorded for this clone. The chain employs TRBV10-2 and TRBJ2-1; maybe TRBD1 (6 bases). V lost 6 bases and J lost 8, with 17 bases in between. The CDR3 spans 14 residues. From germline, CDR1 is WSHSY and CDR2 SAAADI. DNA of the CDR3: TGCGCCAGCAGCCGGGACATCCCTGCGGATGAGCAGTTCTTC. The encoded protein is CASSRDIPADEQFF.

The chain links TRBV11-1 to TRBJ1-1; maybe TRBD1 (5 bases). The CDR3 spans 14 residues. Germline V gene sequence: CDR1 SGHAT, CDR2 FQDESV (reference sequence). V was cut by 6 bases and J by 1 base, with 12 bases left in between. CDR3 in DNA: TGTGCCAGCAGGCCGGGGCGGGGGAACACTGAAGCTTTCTTT. As protein: CASRPGRGNTEAFF.

This sequence joins TRBV20-1 and TRBJ2-1, with D uncertain. Germline V gene data show CDR1 as DFQATT and CDR2 as SNEGSKA (reference sequence). Trimming took off 3 bases at V and 7 bases at J, with 7 bases between the two ends. This CDR3 is built from 11 residues. CDR3 DNA sequence: TGCAGTGCTAGTAGCAAGAATGAGCAGTTCTTC. Protein sequence: CSASSKNEQFF.

This clone appeared a single time. J is TRBJ1-2 and V is TRBV27, with 8 bases lining up with TRBD1. The V segment lost 6 bases and the J segment 5 bases; nucleotides outside the gene matches: 5. Per germline, CDR1 MNHEY and CDR2 SMNVEV (reference sequence). The CDR3 spans 13 residues. Here the CDR3 DNA reads TGTGCCAGCAGGCAGGGGGCGCGTTATGGCTACACCTTC. Its translation: CASRQGARYGYTF.

The chain has TRBV21-1 and TRBJ2-1; TRBD1 is the table's D call and was not checked against the DNA. TRBV21-1 is labeled a pseudogene. The CDR3 has 15 amino acids. The CDR3 is CASSKGKDRGRSEFF. The CDR3 DNA reads TGTGCCAGCAGCAAAGGGAAGGACAGGGGACGGAGCGAGTTCTTC.

The chain carries TRBV12-2 and TRBJ1-5; the table assigns TRBD1, which was not confirmed against the DNA. TRBV12-2 is a pseudogene. CDR3 length: 17 amino acids. The CDR3 DNA is TGTGCAAGTCGCTTAGCGACAGGGGCAAACACCAATCAGCCCCAGCATTTT. Amino acid sequence: CASRLATGANTNQPQHF.

This clone was picked up a small number of times. The chain has TRBV29-1 and TRBJ2-2, with 7 bases fitting TRBD1. The CDR3 loop spans 12 amino acids. V was clipped by 4 bases and J by 4 bases; unmatched bases: 0. The germline V gene has CDR1 SQVTM and CDR2 ANQGSEA. The CDR3 DNA sequence: TGCAGCGTTGGACAGGGCACCGGGGAGCTGTTTTTT. The encoded protein is CSVGQGTGELFF.

The chain employs TRBV7-9 and TRBJ2-7; possible D gene TRBD1, 5 bases. CDR1 and CDR2 (germline): SEHNR, FQNEAQ (reference sequence). The CDR3 sequence is 12 residues long. Trimming removed 4 bases from V and 4 bases from J, with 8 bases in between. CDR3 region: CASSSTEYEQYF. The CDR3 bases are TGTGCCAGCAGCTCGACAGAGTACGAGCAGTACTTC.

This chain uses TRBV9 with TRBJ2-1; TRBD2 aligns across 14 bases. V gave up 5 bases and J gave up 12 bases; unmatched junction bases: 4. CDR3 size: 13 residues. Germline lookup yields CDR1 SGDLS and CDR2 YYNGEE. For the CDR3, the DNA is TGTGCCAGCAGTGGACTAGCGGGAGGTTGGCAGTTCTTC. It encodes CASSGLAGGWQFF. Using reference TRBV9 and TRBJ2-1 for the parts outside the CDR3, the full variable domain is DSGVTQTPKHLITATGQRVTLRCSPRSGDLSVYWYQQSLDQGLQFLIQYYNGEERAKGNILERFSAQQFPDLHSELNLSSLELGDSALYFCASSGLAGGWQFFGPGTRLTVL.

The chain carries TRBV7-9 and TRBJ1-1; 10 bases fit TRBD1. CDR3 size: 16 residues. Trimming took 4 bases from V and 4 from J; bases not matched to a gene: 9. From germline, CDR1 is SEHNR and CDR2 FQNEAQ (reference sequence). This CDR3 is CASSSRTGGSGTEAFF. CDR3 coding DNA: TGTGCCAGCAGCTCGAGGACAGGGGGGAGTGGCACTGAAGCTTTCTTT.

This chain connects TRBV6-5 to TRBJ2-5, with 7 bases matching TRBD2. The V gene's germline CDR1 is MNHEY and CDR2 SVGAGI. The CDR3 spans 14 residues. The ends lost 4 bases at V and 9 bases at J; junction bases unmatched: 11. The CDR3 spells CASSSRGVQGSQYF. DNA for the CDR3: TGTGCCAGCAGTTCCCGGGGGGTCCAGGGTTCCCAGTACTTC.